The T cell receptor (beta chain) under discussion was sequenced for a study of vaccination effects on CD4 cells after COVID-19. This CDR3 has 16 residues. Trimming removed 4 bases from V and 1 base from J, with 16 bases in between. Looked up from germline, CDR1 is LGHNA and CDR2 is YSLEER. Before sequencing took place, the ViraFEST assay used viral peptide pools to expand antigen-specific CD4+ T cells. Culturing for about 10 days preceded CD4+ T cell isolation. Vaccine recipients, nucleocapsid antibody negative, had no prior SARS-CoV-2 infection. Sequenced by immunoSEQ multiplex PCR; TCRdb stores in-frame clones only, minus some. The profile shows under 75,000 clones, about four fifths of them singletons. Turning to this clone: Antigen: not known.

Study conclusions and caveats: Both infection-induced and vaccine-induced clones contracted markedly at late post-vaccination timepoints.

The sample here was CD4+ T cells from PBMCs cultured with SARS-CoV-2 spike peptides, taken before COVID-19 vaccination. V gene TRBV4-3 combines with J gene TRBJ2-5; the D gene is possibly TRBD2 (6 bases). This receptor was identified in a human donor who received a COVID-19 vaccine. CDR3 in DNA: TGCGCCAGCAGCCCCAAGGGGCGGGGAGGCCAAGAGACCCAGTACTTC. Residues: CASSPKGRGGQETQYF.